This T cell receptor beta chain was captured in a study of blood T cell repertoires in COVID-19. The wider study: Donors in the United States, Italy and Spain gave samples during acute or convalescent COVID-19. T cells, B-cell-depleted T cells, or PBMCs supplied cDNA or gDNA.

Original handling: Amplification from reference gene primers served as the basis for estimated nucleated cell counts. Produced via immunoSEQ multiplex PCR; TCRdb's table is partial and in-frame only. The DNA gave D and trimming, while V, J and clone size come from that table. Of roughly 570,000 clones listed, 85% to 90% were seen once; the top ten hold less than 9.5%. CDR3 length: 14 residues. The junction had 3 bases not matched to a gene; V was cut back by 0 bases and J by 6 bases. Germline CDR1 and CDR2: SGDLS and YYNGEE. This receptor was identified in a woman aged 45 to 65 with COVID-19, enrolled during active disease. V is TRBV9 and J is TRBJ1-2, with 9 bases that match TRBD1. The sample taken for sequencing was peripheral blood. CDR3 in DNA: TGTGCCAGCAGCGTAGGACAGGGGGTTAATGGCTACACCTTC. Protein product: CASSVGQGVNGYTF. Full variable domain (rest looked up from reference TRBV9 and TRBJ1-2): DSGVTQTPKHLITATGQRVTLRCSPRSGDLSVYWYQQSLDQGLQFLIQYYNGEERAKGNILERFSAQQFPDLHSELNLSSLELGDSALYFCASSVGQGVNGYTFGSGTRLTVV.